This record looks at one T cell receptor (beta chain) sequence and its context. The read stops 3 residues short of the end of the CDR3; the missing end is completed from the germline J gene. Repertoires were generated with immunoSEQ multiplex PCR, while TCRdb's copy carries only in-frame clones and drops some. This sample's table has approximately 35,000 clones. This record comes from a study of T cells in women clearing cervical HPV infection. This CDR3 is 13 amino acids long. Germline-derived CDR1 and CDR2 are SGHAT and FQNNGV. This chain links TRBV11-2 with TRBJ1-2; 8 nucleotides align to TRBD1. Sequencing input: blood buffy coat. This TCR came from a woman aged 18-70 years with a cervical HPV16 infection that either progressed to CIN3+ or cleared (not recorded which). CDR3 DNA (partial): TGTGCCAGTTTCACCGGGACAGGTGGGGGC. Translation gives CASFTGTGGG. The entire CDR3 reads CASFTGTGGGYTF.